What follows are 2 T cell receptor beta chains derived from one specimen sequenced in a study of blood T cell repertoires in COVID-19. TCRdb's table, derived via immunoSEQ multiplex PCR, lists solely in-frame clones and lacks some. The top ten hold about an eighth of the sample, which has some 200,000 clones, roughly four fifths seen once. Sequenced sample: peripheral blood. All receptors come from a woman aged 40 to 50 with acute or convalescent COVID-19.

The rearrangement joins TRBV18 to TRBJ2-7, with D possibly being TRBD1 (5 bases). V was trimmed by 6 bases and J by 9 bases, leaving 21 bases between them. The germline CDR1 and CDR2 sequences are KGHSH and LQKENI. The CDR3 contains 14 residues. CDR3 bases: TGTGCCAGCTCGCTAGGGGAAGCCCTTCCCGGGCAGTACTTC. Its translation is CASSLGEALPGQYF.

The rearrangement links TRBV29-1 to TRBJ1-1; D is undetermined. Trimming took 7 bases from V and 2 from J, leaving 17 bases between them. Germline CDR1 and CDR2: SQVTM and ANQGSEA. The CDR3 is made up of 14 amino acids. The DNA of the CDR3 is TGCAGCGCACTCCCACACCGGGATAACACTGAAGCTTTCTTT. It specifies CSALPHRDNTEAFF.